One and the same sample provided the 9 T cell receptor beta chains below, sequenced in a study of kidney transplant recipient with SARS-CoV-2 infection (dated by TCRdb to about 2021). The sample's time point, from its label and the paper: pre-pandemic baseline sample and day 111 after first positive SARS-CoV-2 test. Sequencing instrument: Illumina MiSeq. The public reads were run again by TCRdb, first through fastp at Q25 and then through MiXCR, and only productive beta chains were kept. Every entry covers one CDR3 protein and lists the most common genes and DNA from its rows. The sample table holds roughly 230,000 distinct CDR3 sequences, of which roughly 26% were seen once. The ten largest make up about 7% of the sample. This specimen was a blood sample, taken at baseline and on roughly day 120 from a kidney transplant recipient. These receptor sequences come from a male patient aged 25-45 years who had COVID-19 and was a kidney transplant recipient. Following a transplant, some T cells may be graft donor cells, not patient cells.

As to this clonotype: It may be a read error: a sequence one base away is much more abundant. The chain combines TRBV7-2 with TRBJ1-2, with D hard to call. The CDR3 consists of 12 residues. Trimming removed 5 bases at V and 9 bases at J, with 13 bases between. Germline CDR1 and CDR2: SGHTA and FQGNSA. For the CDR3, the DNA is TGTGCCAGCAGCCCTAGACTGGATAGCTACACCTTC. Translated, it gives CASSPRLDSYTF.

This clonotype was seen ten or more times. This chain connects TRBV18 to TRBJ2-7, with D possibly matching TRBD1 (6 bases). Trimming pared 5 bases from V and 0 bases from J, leaving 11 bases between. Looked up from germline, CDR1 is KGHSH and CDR2 is LQKENI. This CDR3 spans 14 amino acids. Written as DNA, the CDR3 is TGTGCCAGCTCAGGGACATCTAGCTCCTACGAGCAGTACTTC. Translation gives CASSGTSSSYEQYF.

About this clonotype: A much larger clone differs by one base, so this may be a read error. The chain has TRBV7-3 and TRBJ2-2, with TRBD2 matching 14 bases. CDR1 is SGHTA, CDR2 FQGTGA, per germline. This CDR3 spans 16 amino acids. CDR3 loop: CASSQGLAGGAGGLFF. The CDR3 nucleotides are TGTGCCAGCAGCCAAGGACTAGCGGGAGGTGCCGGGGGGCTGTTTTTT.

This clonotype was seen many times. Here the CDR3 DNA reads TGTGCCAGCAGTGAATTCCAGTATAGCAATCAGCCCCAGCATTTT. Its translation: CASSEFQYSNQPQHF. The rearrangement uses TRBV6-1 and TRBJ1-5; D not resolved. V was cut by 2 bases and J by 0 bases, with 8 bases left in between. The CDR3 sequence is 15 residues long. Germline V gene lookup returns CDR1 MNHNS and CDR2 SASEGT.

This clonotype appeared many times. CDR3 region: CATSIHPSTRKTYGYTF. DNA for the CDR3: TGTGCCACCAGTATACACCCTAGTACCAGAAAGACCTATGGCTACACCTTC. The chain combines TRBV24-1 with TRBJ1-2; D gene ambiguous. The germline V gene has CDR1 KGHDR and CDR2 SFDVKD. CDR3 length equals 17 residues. V gave up 6 bases and J gave up 4 bases, with 23 bases separating them.

Details on this clonotype: This may come from a read error, since a much larger clone is one base off. The chain joins TRBV24-1 to TRBJ2-7; no clear D. Germline CDR1 and CDR2: KGHDR and SFDVKD. Between the trimmed V and J ends, which lost 5 bases and 6 bases, there was a span of 13 bases. This CDR3 has 13 residues. CDR3 region: CATSAPSHCEQYF. The DNA for the CDR3 is TGTGCCACCAGTGCGCCGTCACACTGCGAGCAGTACTTC.

This clonotype showed up many times. The chain joins TRBV30 to TRBJ1-2, with TRBD1 identical over 7 bases. This CDR3 contains 13 residues. The V gene's germline CDR1 is GTSNPN and CDR2 SVGIG (reference sequence). Losses at the gene ends were 5 bases for V and 8 bases for J; bases not matched to a gene: 11. Here the CDR3 DNA reads TGTGCCTGGCAGCATGGGACAGTCAACGGCTACACCTTC. Its translation is CAWQHGTVNGYTF.

As for this clonotype: A much larger clone sits a single nucleotide away, making a read error possible. This rearrangement joins TRBV28 to TRBJ1-5, with 7 bases fitting TRBD1. Looked up from germline, CDR1 is MDHEN and CDR2 is SYDVKM. There are 15 residues in the CDR3. Here the CDR3 DNA reads TGTGCCGGCAGTTTACCCGACAGGGCCCATCAGCCCCAGCATTTT. This gives the protein CAGSLPDRAHQPQHF. The full variable domain, completed using reference TRBV28 and TRBJ1-5, is DVKVTQSSRYLVKRTGEKVFLECVQDMDHENMFWYRQDPGLGLRLIYFSYDVKMKEKGDIPEGYSVSREKKERFSLILESASTNQTSMYLCAGSLPDRAHQPQHFGDGTRLSIL.

Concerning this clonotype: A much more abundant neighbour one base away suggests this may be a read error. The chain uses TRBV7-9 and TRBJ1-5; D is unclear. The CDR3 runs to 13 residues. Germline values: CDR1 SEHNR, CDR2 FQNEAQ (reference sequence). DNA for the CDR3: TGTGCCAGCAGTCGGGGTGAGAATCGGCCCCAGCATTTT. Its translation: CASSRGENRPQHF.